The sample holds a few counts of the clone carrying this T cell receptor beta chain. Germline CDR1 LGHNA, CDR2 YSLEER. The CDR3 consists of 16 residues. Between the trimmed V and J ends, which lost 1 base and 1 base, there was a span of 13 bases. Assay used: immunoSEQ multiplex PCR; TCRdb lists only in-frame clones, some missing. The sample yields more than 2 million clones, less than 95% seen once. The naive CD8 population came from CD45RO-negative cells selected for CCR7, without terminally differentiated effector memory CD45RA+ cells. These data come from a study of shared clonotypes between healthy human individuals. As for the study in general: Per donor, CD8 memory used one plate, CD8 naive used two, CD4 memory used three and CD4 naive used three.

The sequenced sample consisted of naive CD8+ T cells sorted from blood. V usage is TRBV4-3 and J usage is TRBJ1-2; D might be TRBD1 (5 bases). The clonotype originates from a man younger than 35 in good health. The CDR3 loop is CASSQVGTVYNYGYTF. For the CDR3, the DNA is TGCGCCAGCAGCCAAGTCGGGACCGTCTATAACTATGGCTACACCTTC.